Listed here are 9 T cell receptor beta chains from one sample, sequenced in a study of beta chain features in type 1 diabetes. Their cognate antigens are unknown. Study conclusions and caveats: Type 1 diabetes patients showed a moderate but significant shortening of TCRB CDR3s in all four CD4+ subsets.

The study reverse transcribed the entire isolated RNA, so it sequenced expressed TCRB transcripts. Assay used: immunoSEQ multiplex PCR; TCRdb lists only in-frame clones, some missing. The sample has hundreds of thousands of clones, over 10% seen once. The sequenced sample consisted of naive CD4+ T cells from blood. The receptor set was obtained from a man younger than 35 with type 1 diabetes.

The J gene is TRBJ1-1, the V gene TRBV18; D unclear. Per the germline V gene, CDR1 is KGHSH and CDR2 is LQKENI. The length of the CDR3 is 12 residues. V shed 2 bases and J shed 7 bases, with 8 bases lying between them. The CDR3 loop is CASSPGKGEAFF. In nucleotides, the CDR3 is TGTGCCAGCTCACCAGGAAAGGGTGAAGCTTTCTTT.

This chain connects TRBV7-9 to TRBJ2-2; no reliable D call. The CDR3 contains 14 residues. Germline V gene data show CDR1 as SEHNR and CDR2 as FQNEAQ (reference sequence). Trimming removed 5 bases from V and 0 bases from J, with 7 bases in between. The CDR3 DNA is TGTGCCAGCAGCCCAATATCGAACACCGGGGAGCTGTTTTTT. Translating gives CASSPISNTGELFF.

In its sample, this clone was seen a few times. The gene calls are TRBV6-6 and TRBJ2-5; unclear D gene. Trimming removed 4 bases from V and 1 base from J, with 7 bases in between. There are 13 residues in the CDR3. Germline assignment: CDR1 MNHNY and CDR2 SVGAGI (reference sequence). The CDR3 nucleotides are TGTGCCAGCAGTTCCTACTCCCAAGAGACCCAGTACTTC. Translated, it gives CASSSYSQETQYF.

V is TRBV5-1 and J is TRBJ2-3; TRBD2 agrees at 14 bases. V was pared by 6 bases and J by 2 bases, with 8 bases of the junction left unmatched. This CDR3 is 17 amino acids long. Germline CDR1 and CDR2: SGHRS and YFSETQ. CDR3 amino acids: CASTPGLAGAPTDTQYF. The CDR3 DNA reads TGCGCCAGCACTCCGGGACTAGCGGGGGCCCCCACAGATACGCAGTATTTT.

The gene calls are TRBV11-1 and TRBJ2-2; TRBD1 matches at 9 bases. This CDR3 is built from 17 residues. V trimming: 0 bases; J trimming: 4 bases; junction bases outside the gene matches: 6. The germline gives CDR1 SGHAT, CDR2 FQDESV (reference sequence). As DNA, the CDR3 is TGTGCCAGCAGCTTAGCCCGGGACAGGGTAGTCACCGGGGAGCTGTTTTTT. Protein: CASSLARDRVVTGELFF.

This clone was observed a few times. The chain employs TRBV23-1 and TRBJ1-4; no firm D call. TRBV23-1 is flagged as an ORF with uncertain function. Between the trimmed V and J ends, which lost 0 bases and 2 bases, there was a span of 13 bases. CDR3 length: 17 residues. This CDR3 is CASSQSSRARTNEKLFF. The CDR3 DNA follows: TGCGCCAGCAGTCAATCAAGCCGGGCTCGGACTAATGAAAAACTGTTTTTT.

The rearrangement uses TRBV7-8 and TRBJ1-2; D is possibly TRBD1 (6 bases). The germline gives CDR1 SGHVS, CDR2 FQNEAQ. Between the trimmed V and J ends, which lost 5 bases and 8 bases, there was a span of 9 bases. The CDR3 runs 11 residues. DNA of the CDR3: TGTGCCAGCAGCCTTGGACAGGGCTACACCTTC. Amino acid sequence: CASSLGQGYTF.

This clone was observed a few times. V is TRBV29-1 and J is TRBJ1-3, with 11 bases matching TRBD1. The CDR3 covers 15 residues. V trimming: 6 bases; J trimming: 3 bases; junction bases outside the gene matches: 7. The V gene's germline CDR1 is SQVTM and CDR2 ANQGSEA. Here the CDR3 DNA reads TGCAGCGTCAGGACAGGGGGCGGAGGTGGAAACACCATATATTTT. It encodes CSVRTGGGGGNTIYF.

The chain recombines TRBV6-1 with TRBJ1-1; D call uncertain. The germline gives CDR1 MNHNS, CDR2 SASEGT. V lost 1 base to trimming and J lost 1 base, with 7 bases between them. This CDR3 is 14 amino acids long. The CDR3 bases are TGTGCCAGCAGTGAAGGGCAGGAGAACACTGAAGCTTTCTTT. This encodes CASSEGQENTEAFF.